A single T cell receptor beta chain is shown here with its context. What it recognizes is unknown. This record comes from a study of blood T cells in healthy people across ages. The overall study: When template switching was applied, about one barcoded beta molecule was captured per two T cells. Study findings and constraints: Samples with more naive T cells showed higher observed beta diversity.

Germline CDR1 reads MNHEY; CDR2 reads SVGAGI. The CDR3 consists of 20 residues. Alongside a J-beta primer mix, a sample-barcoded 5' primer served in a second PCR lasting about 7 to 12 cycles. The template-switch adaptor was a 5' adaptor with 12 random nucleotides. It tagged each cDNA molecule. TCRdb passed the 5' RACE reads through MiXCR, listing each CDR3 protein once. The sample yields roughly 1,500,000 distinct CDR3 sequences, roughly 40% seen once. Extractions gave at least 5.5 micrograms of total RNA per sample. The source is a woman between 18 and 30 years old in good health. This chain joins TRBV6-5 and TRBJ2-4; 11 nucleotides line up with TRBD2. The end of the DNA fits TRBJ2-5 better, so the J call may be wrong. The sample comprised blood. The CDR3 nucleotides read TGTGCCAGCAGGCCTCGAATAACCTCCGGGACTAGCGGAAGCCAAGAGACCCAGTACTTC. Translated, it gives CASRPRITSGTSGSQETQYF.